The clone carrying this T cell receptor (beta chain) occurred a few times. This sample is drawn from a study of blood T cell repertoires in COVID-19. Clones were sequenced by immunoSEQ multiplex PCR, and TCRdb holds only the in-frame ones, with some missing. Seen here are 19,000 or so clones, under 90% observed once, and the top ten hold over 5.5%. What was sequenced was peripheral blood. The TCR sequence derives from a human donor in a cohort sampled during active COVID-19.

The CDR3 DNA follows: TGTGCCAGCAGTGAAATGGCTGGCTACACCTTC. Translating it yields CASSEMAGYTF. This chain joins TRBV2 and TRBJ1-2; D not certain. Germline-derived CDR1 and CDR2 are SNHLY and FYNNEI. Trimming left V 2 bases short and J 7 bases short, with 5 bases between. The CDR3 length is 11 residues.